This passage covers 2 T cell receptor beta chains from one sample sequenced in a study of T cells in localized non-small cell lung cancer. Data came from immunoSEQ multiplex PCR; TCRdb stores just in-frame clones and leaves some out. Here the sample spans around 25,000 clones, roughly nine tenths being singletons. The specimen was peripheral blood, collected before any cancer treatment. The receptors were gathered from a man aged 35 to 70 with stage III squamous cell lung carcinoma.

J is TRBJ1-1 and V is TRBV6-5; the D gene is possibly TRBD1 (5 bases). V lost 2 bases and J lost 4, with 8 bases in between. The germline gives CDR1 MNHEY, CDR2 SVGAGI. The length of the CDR3 is 13 residues. DNA for the CDR3: TGTGCCAGCAGTTACGGACATAGCACTGAAGCTTTCTTT. Its translation: CASSYGHSTEAFF.

A single count supports this clone. The chain employs TRBV5-1 and TRBJ1-1, with D possibly TRBD1 on 5 matching bases. V was pared by 4 bases and J by 3 bases, with 10 bases between. The CDR3 is made up of 13 amino acids. In germline, CDR1 is SGHRS, CDR2 YFSETQ. CDR3 residues: CASSLQGYTEAFF. As DNA, the CDR3 is TGCGCCAGCAGCCTCCAGGGATACACTGAAGCTTTCTTT. Filled out from reference TRBV5-1 and TRBJ1-1, the complete variable domain reads KAGVTQTPRYLIKTRGQQVTLSCSPISGHRSVSWYQQTPGQGLQFLFEYFSETQRNKGNFPGRFSGRQFSNSRSEMNVSTLELGDSALYLCASSLQGYTEAFFGQGTRLTVV.